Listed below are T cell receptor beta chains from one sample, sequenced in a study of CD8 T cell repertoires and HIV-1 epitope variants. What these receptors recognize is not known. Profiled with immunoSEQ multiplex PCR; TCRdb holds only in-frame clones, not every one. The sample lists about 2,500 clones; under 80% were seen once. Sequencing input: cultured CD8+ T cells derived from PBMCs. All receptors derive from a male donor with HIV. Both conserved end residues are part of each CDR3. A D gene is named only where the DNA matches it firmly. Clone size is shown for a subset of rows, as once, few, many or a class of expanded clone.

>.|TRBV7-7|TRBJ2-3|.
TGTGCTAGCAGCTTGGAGGGGTCCACAGATACGCAGTATTTT
CASSLEGSTDTQYF
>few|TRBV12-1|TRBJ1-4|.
TGTGCCAGCAGCTTTGGCGGACCGAACCCAGCAACTAATGAAAAACTGTTTTTT
CASSFGGPNPATNEKLFF
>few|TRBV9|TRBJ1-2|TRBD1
TGTGCCAGCAGCGTAGGGACAGGGGAGAACTATGGCTACACCTTC
CASSVGTGENYGYTF
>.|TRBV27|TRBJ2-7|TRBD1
TGTGCCAGCAGTTTAGGGGACAGGGTCAACGAGCAGTACTTC
CASSLGDRVNEQYF
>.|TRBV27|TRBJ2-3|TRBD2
TGTGCCAGCAGTAGCGGGGTAGATACGCAGTATTTT
CASSSGVDTQYF
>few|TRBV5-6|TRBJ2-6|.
TGTGCCAGCAGACTTGGGATAAGTGGGGCCAACGTCCTGACTTTC
CASRLGISGANVLTF
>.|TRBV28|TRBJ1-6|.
TGTGCCAGCAGTCCCCTGATGGGAGAATATAATTCACCCCTCCACTTT
CASSPLMGEYNSPLHF
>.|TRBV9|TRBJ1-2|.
TGTGCCAGCAGCGCCAACACAGGACGCGGACGCAACTATGGCTACACCTTC
CASSANTGRGRNYGYTF
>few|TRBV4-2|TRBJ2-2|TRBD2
TGTGCCAGCAGCCAAGGCCTAGCGGGACTAAACACCGGGGAGCTGTTTTTT
CASSQGLAGLNTGELFF
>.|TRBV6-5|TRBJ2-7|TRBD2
TGTGCCAGCAGTGCGGGGACTATCGAGCAGTACTTC
CASSAGTIEQYF
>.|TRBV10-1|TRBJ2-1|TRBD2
TGCGCCAGCAGTGAGTCTATCCGACTAGCGGGAGTGGAATACAATGAGCAGTTCTTC
CASSESIRLAGVEYNEQFF
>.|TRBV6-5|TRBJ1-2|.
TGTGCCAGCAGACCGCGGACGGACTATGGCTACACCTTC
CASRPRTDYGYTF
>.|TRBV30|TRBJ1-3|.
TGTGCCTGGCCAGACTCGGATGGAAACACCATATATTTT
CAWPDSDGNTIYF
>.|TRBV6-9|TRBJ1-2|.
TGTGCCAGCAGTTTACACGATCGGGATGGCTACACCTTC
CASSLHDRDGYTF
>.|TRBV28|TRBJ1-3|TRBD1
TGTGCCAGCAGTTCCGCTCGGGACAGGGCAAGAAACACCATATATTTT
CASSSARDRARNTIYF
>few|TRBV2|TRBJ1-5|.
TGTGCCAGCAGTGAAGCGGATCAGCCCCAGCATTTT
CASSEADQPQHF
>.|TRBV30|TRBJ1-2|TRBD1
TGTGCCTGGAGTTATGGGACAGCCTATGGCTACACCTTC
CAWSYGTAYGYTF
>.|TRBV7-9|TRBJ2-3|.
TGTGCCAGCAGCTTAGAACAGGGTTGGGAAGATACGCAGTATTTT
CASSLEQGWEDTQYF
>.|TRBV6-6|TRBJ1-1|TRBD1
TGTGCCACACGACAGGGGGCTAACACTGAAGCTTTCTTT
CATRQGANTEAFF
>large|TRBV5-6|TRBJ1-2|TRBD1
TGTGCCAGCAGCGATCCCGGGACAGGGGTCCTCGGTGCCTTC
CASSDPGTGVLGAF
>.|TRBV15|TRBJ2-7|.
TGTGCCACCAGCAGAGATCTGGGGGCGGGCGAGCAGTACTTC
CATSRDLGAGEQYF
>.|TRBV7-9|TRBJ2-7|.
TGTGCCAGCAGCTTAGGGGGATCCGACTACGAGCAGTACTTC
CASSLGGSDYEQYF
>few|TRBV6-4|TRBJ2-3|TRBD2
TGTGCCAGCAGTGACTCAACTAGCGGGGGGGCAGATACGCAGTATTTT
CASSDSTSGGADTQYF
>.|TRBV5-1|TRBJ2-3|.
TGCGCCAGCCCGGGGGCAGATACGCAGTATTTT
CASPGADTQYF
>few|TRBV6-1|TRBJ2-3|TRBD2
TGTGCCAGCAGTGAGACTAGCGGGAGGCCAGATACGCAGTATTTT
CASSETSGRPDTQYF
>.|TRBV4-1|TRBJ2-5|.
TGCGCCAGCAGCCACCAGGAAGAGACCCAGTACTTC
CASSHQEETQYF
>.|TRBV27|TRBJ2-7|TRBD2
TGTGCCAGCAGTCTCATAGCGGGAGGGCCCGAGCAGTACTTC
CASSLIAGGPEQYF
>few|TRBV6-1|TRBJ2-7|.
TGTGCCAGCAGTGCTCGGGACAACGGCTACGAGCAGTACTTC
CASSARDNGYEQYF
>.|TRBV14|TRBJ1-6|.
TGTGCCAGCAGCCAAGAGTGGGGGGCCTATAATTCACCCCTCCACTTT
CASSQEWGAYNSPLHF
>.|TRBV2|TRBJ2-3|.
TGTGCCAGCAGTGAATTGGGGGTGGTCGGCACAGATACGCAGTATTTT
CASSELGVVGTDTQYF
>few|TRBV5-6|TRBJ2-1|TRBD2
TGTGCCAGCAGCTTGGGGACTAGCGCGCTTGAGCAGTTCTTC
CASSLGTSALEQFF
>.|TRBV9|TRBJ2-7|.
TGTGCCAGCAGCGTAGATCTATCCGGCGAGCAGTACTTC
CASSVDLSGEQYF
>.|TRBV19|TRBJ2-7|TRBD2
TGTGCCAGTAGTCCTAGCGGGGGGTCCTACGAGCAGTACTTC
CASSPSGGSYEQYF
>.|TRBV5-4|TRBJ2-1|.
TGTGCCAGCAGCCAAAATAGCGTTGTTGAGCAGTTCTTC
CASSQNSVVEQFF
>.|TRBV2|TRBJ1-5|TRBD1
TGTGCCAGCAGTGAAGCGGGGGACAGGGATCAGCCCCAGCATTTT
CASSEAGDRDQPQHF
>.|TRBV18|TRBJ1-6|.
TGTGCCAGCTCACCCACAGGGAATAATTCACCCCTCCACTTT
CASSPTGNNSPLHF
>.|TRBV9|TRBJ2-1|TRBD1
TGTGCCAGCAGCGACAGCACAGGGGGCGATGAGCAGTTCTTC
CASSDSTGGDEQFF
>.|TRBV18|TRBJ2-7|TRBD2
TGTGCCAGCTCACCAGGACTAGCGGGCCACGAGCAGTACTTC
CASSPGLAGHEQYF
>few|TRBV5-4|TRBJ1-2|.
TGTGCCAGCAGTCTGGGGGTACAGCTTGGCTACACCTTC
CASSLGVQLGYTF
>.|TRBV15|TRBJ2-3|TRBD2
TGTGCCACCAGCAGTACTAGCGGGGGGGCAGATACGCAGTATTTT
CATSSTSGGADTQYF
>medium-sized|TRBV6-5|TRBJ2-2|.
TGTGCCAGCAGCTCGGACAGCACCGGGGAGCTGTTTTTT
CASSSDSTGELFF
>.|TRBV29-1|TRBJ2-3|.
TGCAGCGTTGGTCTGGGGGTAGGGGTCACAGATACGCAGTATTTT
CSVGLGVGVTDTQYF
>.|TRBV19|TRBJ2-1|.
TGTGCCAGTAGTATGGGAGTATCCCTGAGGAGGAGGTCCTACAATGAGCAGTTCTTC
CASSMGVSLRRRSYNEQFF
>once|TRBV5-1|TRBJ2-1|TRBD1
TGCGCCAGCAGTTCCGGGACAGGCGAATACAATGAGCAGTTCTTC
CASSSGTGEYNEQFF
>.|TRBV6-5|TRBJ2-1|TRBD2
TGTGCCAGCAGTTACTCGCCTAGCGGGGGACACAATGAGCAGTTCTTC
CASSYSPSGGHNEQFF
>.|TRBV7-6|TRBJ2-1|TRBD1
TGTGCCAGCAGCTTAGTTCCAGGGGGCAGGGCCTCGCCCCTCACGCCCCTCAATGAGCAGTTCTTC
CASSLVPGGRASPLTPLNEQFF